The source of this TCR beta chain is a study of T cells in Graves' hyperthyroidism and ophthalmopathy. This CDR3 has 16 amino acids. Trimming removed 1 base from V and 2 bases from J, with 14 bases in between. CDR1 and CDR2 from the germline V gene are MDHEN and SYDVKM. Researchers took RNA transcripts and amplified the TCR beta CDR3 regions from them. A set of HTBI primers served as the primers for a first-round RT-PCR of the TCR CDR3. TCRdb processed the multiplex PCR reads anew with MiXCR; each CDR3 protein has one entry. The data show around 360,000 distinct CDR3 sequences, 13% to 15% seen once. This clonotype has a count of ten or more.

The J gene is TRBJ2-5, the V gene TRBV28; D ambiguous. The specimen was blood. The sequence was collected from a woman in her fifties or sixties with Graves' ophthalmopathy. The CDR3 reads CASSLLAGAPQETQYF. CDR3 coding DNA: TGTGCCAGCAGTTTATTGGCCGGCGCACCTCAAGAGACCCAGTACTTC.